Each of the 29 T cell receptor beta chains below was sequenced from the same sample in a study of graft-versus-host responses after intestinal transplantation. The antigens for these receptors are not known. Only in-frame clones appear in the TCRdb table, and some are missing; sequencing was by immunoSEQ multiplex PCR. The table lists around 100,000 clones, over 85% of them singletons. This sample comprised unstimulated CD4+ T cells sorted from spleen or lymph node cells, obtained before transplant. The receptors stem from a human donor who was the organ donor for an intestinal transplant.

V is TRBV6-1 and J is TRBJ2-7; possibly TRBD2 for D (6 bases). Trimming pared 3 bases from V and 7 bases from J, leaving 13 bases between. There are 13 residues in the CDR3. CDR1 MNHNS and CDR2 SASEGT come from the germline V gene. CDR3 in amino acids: CASSDFLAREQYF. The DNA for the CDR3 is TGTGCCAGCAGTGATTTCCTAGCGCGGGAGCAGTACTTC.

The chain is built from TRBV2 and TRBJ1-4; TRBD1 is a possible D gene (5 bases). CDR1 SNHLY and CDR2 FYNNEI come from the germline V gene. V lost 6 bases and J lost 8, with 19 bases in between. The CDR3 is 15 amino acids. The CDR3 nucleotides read TGTGCCAGCAGGTTGACAGTCCAAGGGTGGGAAAAACTGTTTTTT. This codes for CASRLTVQGWEKLFF.

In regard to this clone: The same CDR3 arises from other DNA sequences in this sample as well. The CDR3 DNA is TGCGCCAGCAGCTTCACAGGGGGCACTGAAGCTTTCTTT. It translates to CASSFTGGTEAFF. This rearrangement joins TRBV5-1 to TRBJ1-1; 8 bases fit TRBD1. The V and J ends lost 2 bases and 4 bases, in that order; junction bases with no gene match: 1. This CDR3 is built from 13 residues. Germline V lookup: CDR1 SGHRS, CDR2 YFSETQ.

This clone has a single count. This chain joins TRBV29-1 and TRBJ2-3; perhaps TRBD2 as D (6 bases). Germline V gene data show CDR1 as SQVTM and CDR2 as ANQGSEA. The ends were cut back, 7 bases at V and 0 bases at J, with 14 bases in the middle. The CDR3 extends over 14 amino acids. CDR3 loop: CSGSEGQSTDTQYF. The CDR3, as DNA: TGCAGCGGGTCGGAGGGCCAGAGCACAGATACGCAGTATTTT.

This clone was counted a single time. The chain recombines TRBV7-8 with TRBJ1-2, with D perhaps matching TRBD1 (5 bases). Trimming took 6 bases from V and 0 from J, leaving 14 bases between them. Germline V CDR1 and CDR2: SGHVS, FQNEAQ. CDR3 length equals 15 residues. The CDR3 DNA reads TGTGCCAGCAGTTTAACAGGTCAAGCTAACTATGGCTACACCTTC. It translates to CASSLTGQANYGYTF.

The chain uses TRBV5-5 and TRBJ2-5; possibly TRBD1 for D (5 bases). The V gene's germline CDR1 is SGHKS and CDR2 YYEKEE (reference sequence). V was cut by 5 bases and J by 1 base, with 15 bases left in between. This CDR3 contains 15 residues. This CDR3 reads CASRSRLGPQETQYF. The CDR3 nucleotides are TGTGCCAGCAGGTCCCGTCTGGGGCCCCAAGAGACCCAGTACTTC.

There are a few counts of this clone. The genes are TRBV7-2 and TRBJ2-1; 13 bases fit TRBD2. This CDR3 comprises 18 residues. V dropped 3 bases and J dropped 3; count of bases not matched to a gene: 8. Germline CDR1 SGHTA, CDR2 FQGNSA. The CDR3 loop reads CASSFFRTSGRNYNEQFF. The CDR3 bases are TGTGCCAGCAGCTTTTTCCGGACTAGCGGGAGAAACTACAATGAGCAGTTCTTC.

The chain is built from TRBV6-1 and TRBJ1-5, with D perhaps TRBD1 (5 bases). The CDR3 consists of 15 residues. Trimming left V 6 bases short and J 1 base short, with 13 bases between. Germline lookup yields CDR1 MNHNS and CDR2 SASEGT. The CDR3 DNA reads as TGTGCCAGCAGATGGTCAGGGCAGAGCAATCAGCCCCAGCATTTT. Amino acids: CASRWSGQSNQPQHF.

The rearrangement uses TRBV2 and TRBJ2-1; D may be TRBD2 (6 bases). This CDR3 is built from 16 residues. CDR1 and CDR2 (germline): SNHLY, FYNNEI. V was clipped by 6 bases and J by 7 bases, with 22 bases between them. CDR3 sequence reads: CASRPEGGITGNEQFF. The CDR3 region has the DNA TGTGCCAGCAGACCGGAGGGCGGGATTACCGGGAATGAGCAGTTCTTC. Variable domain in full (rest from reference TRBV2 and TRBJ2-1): EPEVTQTPSHQVTQMGQEVILRCVPISNHLYFYWYRQILGQKVEFLVSFYNNEISEKSEIFDDQFSVERPDGSNFTLKIRSTKLEDSAMYFCASRPEGGITGNEQFFGPGTRLTVL.

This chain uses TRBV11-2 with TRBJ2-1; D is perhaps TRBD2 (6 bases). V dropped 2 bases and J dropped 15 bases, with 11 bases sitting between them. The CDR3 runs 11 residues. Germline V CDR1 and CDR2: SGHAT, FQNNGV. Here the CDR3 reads CASSLTSSAFF. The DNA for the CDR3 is TGTGCCAGCAGCTTAACTAGCTCGGCGTTCTTC.

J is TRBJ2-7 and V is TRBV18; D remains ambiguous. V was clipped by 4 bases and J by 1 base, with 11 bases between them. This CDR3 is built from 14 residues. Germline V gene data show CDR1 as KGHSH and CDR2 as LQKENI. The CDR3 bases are TGTGCCAGCTCACAGGTACAGACTTCCTACGAGCAGTACTTC. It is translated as CASSQVQTSYEQYF.

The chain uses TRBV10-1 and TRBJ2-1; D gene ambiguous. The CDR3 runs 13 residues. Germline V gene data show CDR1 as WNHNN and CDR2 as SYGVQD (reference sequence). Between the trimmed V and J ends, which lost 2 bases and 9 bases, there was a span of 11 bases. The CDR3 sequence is CASSEDPRSEQFF. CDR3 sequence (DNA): TGCGCCAGCAGTGAGGACCCCCGGAGTGAGCAGTTCTTC.

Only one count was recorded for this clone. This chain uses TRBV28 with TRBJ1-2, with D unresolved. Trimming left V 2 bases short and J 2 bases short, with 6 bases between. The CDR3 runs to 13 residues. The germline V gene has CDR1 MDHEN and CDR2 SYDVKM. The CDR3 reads CASSLSVNYGYTF. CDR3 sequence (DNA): TGTGCCAGCAGTTTAAGCGTCAACTATGGCTACACCTTC.

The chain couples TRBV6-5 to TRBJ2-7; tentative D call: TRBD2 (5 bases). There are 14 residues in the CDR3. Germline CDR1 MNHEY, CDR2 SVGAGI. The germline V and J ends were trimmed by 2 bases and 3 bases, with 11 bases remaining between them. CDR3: CASSYPGKLYEQYF. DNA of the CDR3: TGTGCCAGCAGTTACCCCGGGAAACTCTACGAGCAGTACTTC.

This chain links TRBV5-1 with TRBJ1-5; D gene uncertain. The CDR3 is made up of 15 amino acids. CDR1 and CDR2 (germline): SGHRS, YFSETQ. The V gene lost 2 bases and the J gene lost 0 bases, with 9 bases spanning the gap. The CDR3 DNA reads TGCGCCAGCAGCTTAGATGGAAATAGCAATCAGCCCCAGCATTTT. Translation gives CASSLDGNSNQPQHF.

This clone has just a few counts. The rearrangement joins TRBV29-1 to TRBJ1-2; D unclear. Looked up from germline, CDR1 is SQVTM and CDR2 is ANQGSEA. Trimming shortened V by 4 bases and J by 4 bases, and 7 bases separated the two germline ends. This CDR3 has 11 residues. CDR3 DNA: TGCAGCGTTGCTTCGGCCTATGGCTACACCTTC. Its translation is CSVASAYGYTF.

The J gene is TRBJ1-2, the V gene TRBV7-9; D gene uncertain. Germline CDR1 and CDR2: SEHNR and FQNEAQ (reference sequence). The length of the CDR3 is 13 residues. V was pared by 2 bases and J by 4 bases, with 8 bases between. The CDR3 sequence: CASSLPLLYGYTF. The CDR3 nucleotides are TGTGCCAGCAGCTTACCGCTACTCTATGGCTACACCTTC.

CDR3 sequence (DNA): TGTGCCTGGAGTAGGGGAAATGGCTACACCTTC. Amino acid sequence: CAWSRGNGYTF. The chain carries TRBV30 and TRBJ1-2, with D possibly TRBD1 on 5 matching bases. CDR3 length: 11 residues. CDR1 GTSNPN and CDR2 SVGIG come from the germline V gene (reference sequence). V was pared by 2 bases and J by 6 bases, with 7 bases between.

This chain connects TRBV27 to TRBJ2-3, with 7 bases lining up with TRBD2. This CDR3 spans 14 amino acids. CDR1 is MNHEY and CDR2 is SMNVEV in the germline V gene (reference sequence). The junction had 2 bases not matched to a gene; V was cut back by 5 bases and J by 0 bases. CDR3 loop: CASSLSGSTDTQYF. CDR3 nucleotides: TGTGCCAGCAGTCTTAGCGGGAGCACAGATACGCAGTATTTT.

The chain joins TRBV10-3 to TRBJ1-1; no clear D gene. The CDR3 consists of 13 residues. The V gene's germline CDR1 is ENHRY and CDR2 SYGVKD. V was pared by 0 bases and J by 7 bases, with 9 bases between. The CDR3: CAISESGRDEAFF. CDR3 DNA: TGTGCCATCAGTGAGTCGGGCCGGGATGAAGCTTTCTTT.

The CDR3 DNA reads as TGTGCCAGTAGTAGAGGACGGAACTCCTACGAGCAGTACTTC. Translating it yields CASSRGRNSYEQYF. The V call is TRBV19, the J call TRBJ2-7; unclear D gene. Trimming removed 4 bases at V and 0 bases at J, with 10 bases between. CDR1 and CDR2 (germline): LNHDA, SQIVND (reference sequence). The CDR3 has 14 amino acids.

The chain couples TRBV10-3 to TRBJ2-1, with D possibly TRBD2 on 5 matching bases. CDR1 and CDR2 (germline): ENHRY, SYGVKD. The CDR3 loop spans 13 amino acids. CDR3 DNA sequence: TGTGCACATAACTCGGGAAAGGACAATGAGCAGTTCTTC. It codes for CAHNSGKDNEQFF.

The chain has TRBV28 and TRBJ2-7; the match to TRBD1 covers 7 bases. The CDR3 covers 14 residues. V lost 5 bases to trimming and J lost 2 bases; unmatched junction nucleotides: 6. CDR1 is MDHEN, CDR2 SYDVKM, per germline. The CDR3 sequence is CASSPGQLPYEQYF. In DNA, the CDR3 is TGTGCCAGCAGTCCGGGACAGCTACCCTACGAGCAGTACTTC.

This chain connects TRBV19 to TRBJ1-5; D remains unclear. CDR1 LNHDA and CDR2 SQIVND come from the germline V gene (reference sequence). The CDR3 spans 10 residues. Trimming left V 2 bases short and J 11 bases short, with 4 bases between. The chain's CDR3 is CASSINAQHF. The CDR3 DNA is TGTGCCAGTAGTATAAATGCCCAGCATTTT.

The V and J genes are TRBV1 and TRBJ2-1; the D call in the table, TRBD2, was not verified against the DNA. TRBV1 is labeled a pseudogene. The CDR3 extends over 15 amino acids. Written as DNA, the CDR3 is TGCACCAGCAGCCCGAAGCGGTTCCTCTACAATGAGCAGTTCTTC. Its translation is CTSSPKRFLYNEQFF.

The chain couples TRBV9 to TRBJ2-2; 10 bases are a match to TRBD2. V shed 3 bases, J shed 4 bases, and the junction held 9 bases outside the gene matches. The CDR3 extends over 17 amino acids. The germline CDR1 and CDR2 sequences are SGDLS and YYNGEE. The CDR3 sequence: CASSAWLAGDSTGELFF. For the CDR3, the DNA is TGTGCCAGCAGCGCGTGGCTAGCGGGAGATTCCACCGGGGAGCTGTTTTTT. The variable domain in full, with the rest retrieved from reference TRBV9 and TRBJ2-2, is DSGVTQTPKHLITATGQRVTLRCSPRSGDLSVYWYQQSLDQGLQFLIQYYNGEERAKGNILERFSAQQFPDLHSELNLSSLELGDSALYFCASSAWLAGDSTGELFFGEGSRLTVL.

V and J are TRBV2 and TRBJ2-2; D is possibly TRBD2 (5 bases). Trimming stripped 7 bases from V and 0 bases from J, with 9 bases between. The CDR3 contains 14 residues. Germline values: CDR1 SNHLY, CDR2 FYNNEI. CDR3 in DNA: TGTGCCAGCAAGCTAGCCCCGAACACCGGGGAGCTGTTTTTT. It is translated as CASKLAPNTGELFF.

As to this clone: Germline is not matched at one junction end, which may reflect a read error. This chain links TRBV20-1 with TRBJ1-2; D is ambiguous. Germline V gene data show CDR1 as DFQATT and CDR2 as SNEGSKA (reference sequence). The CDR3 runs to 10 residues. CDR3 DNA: TGCAGCGTGTTTATCGAGACGTCCTTCTTC. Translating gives CSVFIETSFF.

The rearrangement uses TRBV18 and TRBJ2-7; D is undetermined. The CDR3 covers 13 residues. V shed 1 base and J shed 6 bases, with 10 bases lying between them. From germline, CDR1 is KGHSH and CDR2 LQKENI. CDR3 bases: TGTGCCAGCTCACCACACTATAACGGCGAGCAGTACTTC. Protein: CASSPHYNGEQYF.